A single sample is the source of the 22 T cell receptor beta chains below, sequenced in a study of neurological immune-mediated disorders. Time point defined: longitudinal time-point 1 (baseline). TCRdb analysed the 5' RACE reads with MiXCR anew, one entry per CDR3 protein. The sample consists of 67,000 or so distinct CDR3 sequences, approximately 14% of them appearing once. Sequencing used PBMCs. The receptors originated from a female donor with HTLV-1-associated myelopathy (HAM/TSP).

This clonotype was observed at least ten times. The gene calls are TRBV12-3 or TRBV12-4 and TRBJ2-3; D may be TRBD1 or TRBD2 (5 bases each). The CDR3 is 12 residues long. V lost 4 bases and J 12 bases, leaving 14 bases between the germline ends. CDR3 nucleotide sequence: TGTGCCAGCAGTTCGCAGGGAGTAGCACAGTATTTT. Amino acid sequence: CASSSQGVAQYF.

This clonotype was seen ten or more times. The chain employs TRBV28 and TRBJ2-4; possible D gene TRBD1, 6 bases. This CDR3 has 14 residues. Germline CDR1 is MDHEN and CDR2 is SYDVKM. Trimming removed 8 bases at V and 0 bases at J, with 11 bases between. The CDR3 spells CASLGQLAKNIQYF. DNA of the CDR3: TGTGCCAGCCTCGGACAGCTAGCCAAAAACATTCAGTACTTC. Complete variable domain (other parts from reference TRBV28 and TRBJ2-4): DVKVTQSSRYLVKRTGEKVFLECVQDMDHENMFWYRQDPGLGLRLIYFSYDVKMKEKGDIPEGYSVSREKKERFSLILESASTNQTSMYLCASLGQLAKNIQYFGAGTRLSVL.

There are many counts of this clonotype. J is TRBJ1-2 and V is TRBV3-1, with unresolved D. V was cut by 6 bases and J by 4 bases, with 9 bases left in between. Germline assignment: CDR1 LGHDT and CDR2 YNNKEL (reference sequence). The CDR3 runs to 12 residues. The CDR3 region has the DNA TGTGCCAGCAGATCGGGAAGCTATGGCTACACCTTC. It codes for CASRSGSYGYTF.

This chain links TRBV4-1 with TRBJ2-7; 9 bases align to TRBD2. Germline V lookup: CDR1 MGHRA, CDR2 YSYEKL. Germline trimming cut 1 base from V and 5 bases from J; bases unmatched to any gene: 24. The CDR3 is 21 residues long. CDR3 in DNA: TGCGCCAGCAGCCAAGCAGGAAACAAAGGGGCTAGCGGGGACTATGTGGACGAGCAGTACTTC. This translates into CASSQAGNKGASGDYVDEQYF.

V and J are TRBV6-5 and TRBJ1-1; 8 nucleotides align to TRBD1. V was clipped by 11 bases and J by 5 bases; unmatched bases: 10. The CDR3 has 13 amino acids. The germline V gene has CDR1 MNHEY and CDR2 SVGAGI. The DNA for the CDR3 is TGTGCCTCCAGACAGGGGCAGGGGACTGAAGCTTTCTTT. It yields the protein CASRQGQGTEAFF.

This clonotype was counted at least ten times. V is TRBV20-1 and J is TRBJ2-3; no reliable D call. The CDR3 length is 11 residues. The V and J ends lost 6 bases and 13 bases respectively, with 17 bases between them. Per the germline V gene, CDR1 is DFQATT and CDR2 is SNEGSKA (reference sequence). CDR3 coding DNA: TGCAGTGCGCTCAGTGGGTCAGTAAAGTATTTT. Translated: CSALSGSVKYF.

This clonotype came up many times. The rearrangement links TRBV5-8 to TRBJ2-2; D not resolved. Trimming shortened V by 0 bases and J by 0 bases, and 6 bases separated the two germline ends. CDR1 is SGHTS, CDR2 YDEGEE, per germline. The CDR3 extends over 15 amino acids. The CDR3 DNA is TGTGCCAGCAGCTTGGGGCTTACGAACACCGGGGAGCTGTTTTTT. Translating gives CASSLGLTNTGELFF.

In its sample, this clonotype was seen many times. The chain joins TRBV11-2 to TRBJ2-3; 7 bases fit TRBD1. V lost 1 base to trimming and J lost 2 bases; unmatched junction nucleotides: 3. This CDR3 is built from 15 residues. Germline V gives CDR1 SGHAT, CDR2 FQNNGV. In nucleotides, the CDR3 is TGTGCCAGCAGCTTAGTGGGGACAGCCACAGATACGCAGTATTTT. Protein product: CASSLVGTATDTQYF.

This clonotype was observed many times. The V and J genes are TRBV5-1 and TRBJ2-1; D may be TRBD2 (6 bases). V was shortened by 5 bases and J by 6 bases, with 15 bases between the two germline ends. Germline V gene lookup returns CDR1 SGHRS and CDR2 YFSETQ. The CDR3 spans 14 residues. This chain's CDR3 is CASSRDSKVNEQFF. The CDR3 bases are TGCGCCAGCAGTCGGGACTCCAAAGTCAATGAGCAGTTCTTC.

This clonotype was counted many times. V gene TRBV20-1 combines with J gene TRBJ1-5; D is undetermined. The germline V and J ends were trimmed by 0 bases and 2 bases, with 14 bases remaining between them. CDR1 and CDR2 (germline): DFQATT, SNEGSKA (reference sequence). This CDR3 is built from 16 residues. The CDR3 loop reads CSAREAFGEGNQPQHF. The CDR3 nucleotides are TGCAGTGCTAGAGAAGCCTTTGGGGAAGGCAATCAGCCCCAGCATTTT.

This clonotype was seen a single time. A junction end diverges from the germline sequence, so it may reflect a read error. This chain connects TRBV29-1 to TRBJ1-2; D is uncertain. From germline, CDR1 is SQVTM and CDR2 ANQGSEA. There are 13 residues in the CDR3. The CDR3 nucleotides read TGCAGCGTTGAAGAGAGAACAAACTATGACTACACCTTC. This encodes CSVEERTNYDYTF.

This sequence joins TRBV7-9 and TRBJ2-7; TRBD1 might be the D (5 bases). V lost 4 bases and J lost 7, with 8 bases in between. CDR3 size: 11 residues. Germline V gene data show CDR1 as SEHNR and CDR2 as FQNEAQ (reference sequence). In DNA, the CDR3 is TGTGCCAGCAGCTCGACAGATGAGCAGTACTTC. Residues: CASSSTDEQYF.

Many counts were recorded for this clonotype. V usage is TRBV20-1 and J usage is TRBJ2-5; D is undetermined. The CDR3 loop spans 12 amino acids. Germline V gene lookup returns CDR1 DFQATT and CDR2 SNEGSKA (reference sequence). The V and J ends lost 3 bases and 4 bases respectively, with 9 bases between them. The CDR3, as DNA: TGCAGTGCTAGGGCGCCGGGAGAGACCCAGTACTTC. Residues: CSARAPGETQYF.

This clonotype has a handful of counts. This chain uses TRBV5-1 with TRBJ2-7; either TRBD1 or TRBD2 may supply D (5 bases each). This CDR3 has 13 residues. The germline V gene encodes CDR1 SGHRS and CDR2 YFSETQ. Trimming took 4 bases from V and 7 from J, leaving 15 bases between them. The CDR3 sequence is CASSRGVDSEQYF. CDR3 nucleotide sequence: TGCGCCAGCAGCCGAGGGGTTGATTCGGAGCAGTACTTC.

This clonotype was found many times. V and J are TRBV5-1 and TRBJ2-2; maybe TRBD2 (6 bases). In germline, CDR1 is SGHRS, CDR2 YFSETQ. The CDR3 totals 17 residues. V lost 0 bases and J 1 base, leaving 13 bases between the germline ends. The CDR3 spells CASSLAWAGRNTGELFF. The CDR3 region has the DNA TGCGCCAGCAGCTTGGCATGGGCGGGGAGGAACACCGGGGAGCTGTTTTTT.

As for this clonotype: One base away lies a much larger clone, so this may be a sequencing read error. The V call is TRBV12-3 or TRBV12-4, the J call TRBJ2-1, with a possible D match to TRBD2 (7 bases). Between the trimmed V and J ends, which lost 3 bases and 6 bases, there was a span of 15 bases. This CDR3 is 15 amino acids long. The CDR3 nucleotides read TGTGCCAGCAGTTTCCGGGGGGCCCTTCGCAATGAGCAGTTCTTC. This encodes CASSFRGALRNEQFF.

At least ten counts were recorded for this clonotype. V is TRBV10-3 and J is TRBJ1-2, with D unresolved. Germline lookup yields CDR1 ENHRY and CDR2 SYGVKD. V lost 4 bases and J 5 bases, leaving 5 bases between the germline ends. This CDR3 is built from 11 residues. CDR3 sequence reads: CAISVKYGYTF. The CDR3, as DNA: TGTGCCATCAGTGTTAAGTATGGCTACACCTTC.

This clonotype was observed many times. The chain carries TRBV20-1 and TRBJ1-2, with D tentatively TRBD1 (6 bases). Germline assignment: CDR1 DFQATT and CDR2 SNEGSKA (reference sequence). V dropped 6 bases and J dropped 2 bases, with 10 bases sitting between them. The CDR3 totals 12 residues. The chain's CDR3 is CSARTGNYGYTF. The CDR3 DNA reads TGCAGTGCACGAACAGGGAACTATGGCTACACCTTC.

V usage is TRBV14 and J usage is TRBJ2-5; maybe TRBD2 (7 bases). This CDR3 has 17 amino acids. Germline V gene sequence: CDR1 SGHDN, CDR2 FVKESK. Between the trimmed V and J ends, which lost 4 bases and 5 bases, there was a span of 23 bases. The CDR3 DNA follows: TGTGCCAGCAGCCCCATAGGTTCGGGGGGCGACGCGGAGACCCAGTACTTC. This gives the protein CASSPIGSGGDAETQYF.

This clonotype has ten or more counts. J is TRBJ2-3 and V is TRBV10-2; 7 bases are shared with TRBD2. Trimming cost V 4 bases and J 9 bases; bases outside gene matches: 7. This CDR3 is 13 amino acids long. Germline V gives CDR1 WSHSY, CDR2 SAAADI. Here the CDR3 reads CASSVLARGTQYF. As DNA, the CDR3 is TGCGCCAGCAGTGTCCTAGCGCGGGGGACGCAGTATTTT.

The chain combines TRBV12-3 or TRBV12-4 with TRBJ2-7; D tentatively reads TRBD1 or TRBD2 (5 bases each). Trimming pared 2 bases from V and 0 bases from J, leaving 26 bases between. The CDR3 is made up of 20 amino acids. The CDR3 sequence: CASSLWSTAVPGASSYEQYF. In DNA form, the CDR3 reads TGTGCCAGCAGTTTATGGTCGACAGCGGTACCTGGGGCAAGCTCCTACGAGCAGTACTTC.

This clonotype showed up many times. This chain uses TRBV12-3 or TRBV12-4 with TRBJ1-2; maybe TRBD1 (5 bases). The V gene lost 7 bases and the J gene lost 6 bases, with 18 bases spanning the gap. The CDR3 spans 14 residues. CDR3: CASKRDGGPDGYTF. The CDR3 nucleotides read TGTGCCAGCAAAAGGGACGGTGGTCCAGATGGCTACACCTTC.